The table lists the clone carrying this TCR beta chain with many counts. Its antigen is unknown. The data are from a study of T cell repertoires in cytomegalovirus infection. Study as a whole: Indicated by public TCR beta signatures were CMV infection and matching HLA type. General study results and limits: CMV carriers with the relevant HLA were identified by cumulative public TCR beta family frequency. HLA-C-restricted, CMV-specific TCR beta clonotypes were dominant ex vivo.

TCRdb re-analysed the reads in MiXCR, keeping a single row per CDR3 protein. Of about 98,000 distinct CDR3 sequences in the sample, 16% were seen once. The CDR3 loop spans 16 amino acids. The germline CDR1 and CDR2 sequences are SGHTA and FQGNSA. V was pared by 8 bases and J by 10 bases, with 27 bases between. The TCR comes from a human donor in good health (CMV status not recorded). Some clones in this sample may be carry-over from other donors' samples. The chain is built from TRBV7-2 and TRBJ2-1; either TRBD1 or TRBD2 may fit D (5 bases each). Sequencing used PBMCs. The CDR3 nucleotides read TGTGCCAGCTCCCGTGGGAAGGCAGGGATTCCGGGGGAGCAGTTCTTC. Amino acid sequence: CASSRGKAGIPGEQFF.